This T cell receptor (beta chain) is drawn from a study of blood T cell repertoires in COVID-19. Looking at the study overall: Whether acute or convalescent, the COVID-19 samples came from the United States, Italy and Spain. The cDNA or gDNA used as material had been derived from T cells, B-cell-depleted T cells, or PBMCs.

The CDR3 has 15 residues. V lost 7 bases to trimming and J lost 9 bases; unmatched junction nucleotides: 10. In germline, CDR1 is MNHEY, CDR2 SVGAGI. Authors' data handling: Reference gene primer amplification gave nucleated cell count estimates. Repertoires were generated with immunoSEQ multiplex PCR, while TCRdb's copy carries only in-frame clones and drops some. D and trimming were read from the DNA, whereas the V and J calls and clone size are those reported in that table. The profile shows about 68,000 clones, approximately 86% of them singletons. Those enrolled in Seattle joined during active infection and were followed longitudinally afterward.

The specimen sequenced was peripheral blood. The origin of this receptor is a man older than 75 with COVID-19, enrolled during active disease. The gene calls are TRBV6-5 and TRBJ1-6; TRBD1 aligns across 9 bases. This CDR3 is CASTRRTGDGSPLHF. In DNA form, the CDR3 reads TGTGCCAGCACTAGAAGGACAGGGGACGGTTCACCCCTCCACTTT.